This TCR beta chain was sequenced for a study of blood T cell repertoires in COVID-19 (dated by TCRdb to about 2020). In the study overall: The collaborator samples originated in the United States, Italy and Spain and spanned the acute and convalescent phases of COVID-19. Subjects who had been exposed to COVID-19, were actively infected with it, or had recovered from it provided the deeply sampled blood TCRbeta repertoires that made up the dataset. The prospective study material was composed of cDNA or gDNA derived from T cells, B-cell-depleted T cells, or PBMCs. The repertoires were released in a freely available public database intended as a resource for research on the immune response to SARS-CoV-2. Nearly every sample came with metadata listing a de-identified subject ID, COVID-19 status, age in years and sex. HLA class I and class II types, where available, came from metadata supplied by the sample provider rather than from assay-based typing. The samples were drawn from the first 160 participants of the ongoing ImmuneRACE study and from 1,200 or so subjects provided by 6 global collaborators. The research as a whole found: How much clinical and demographic metadata was included differed by source and by participant, and the metadata was provided uncurated.

Participants in the prospective study were aged about 18 to 95 years, lived in 20 to 25 United States geographic areas, and enrolled through a virtual design. Cohort assignment in the prospective study relied on participant-reported clinical history from a screening survey and a study questionnaire. Each participant in the prospective study had whole blood, serum and a nasopharyngeal or oropharyngeal swab collected by mobile phlebotomists. Over a roughly 2-month period, participants in the prospective study had the option of providing additional blood draws and questionnaires. Prospective study blood samples were shipped either frozen or at room temperature before DNA extraction. CDR1 and CDR2, looked up from the germline V gene, are SNHLY and FYNNEI. V is trimmed back by 6 bases and J by 7 bases, and the junction contains 10 bases that no gene match accounts for. The CDR3 goes from the cysteine to the phenylalanine over 14 residues. This entry keeps only the CDR3 DNA: 42 bases, framed from base 1.

Comments on this clone: Its recognized antigen is unknown. No clone much larger than this one lies a single base away; base qualities are absent.

TCRbeta CDR3 regions were amplified from genomic DNA by means of the immunoSEQ Assay, a bias-controlled multiplex PCR. Under the source paper's analysis protocol: Nucleated cell counts per sample were estimated from amplification of reference gene primers within the assay. To quantify the absolute abundance of each unique TCRbeta CDR3 rearrangement, sequence reads were collapsed and filtered. For each sample, productive Simpson clonality was calculated as the square root of Simpson's diversity index over productive rearrangements. TCRdb took this table from immuneACCESS and kept in-frame rearrangements with V and J called. Such tables lack part of the clones; where checked against another copy, unresolved V genes explain under half of the gap, and the rest is unexplained. Clonal size and the V and J genes are those of that table, whereas D and trimming came from the DNA. This sample has roughly 130,000 clones in its table, and around 82% of those were observed once. About 5.5% of the sample comes from the top ten.

This receptor was identified in a man in his forties with acute COVID-19. The sequencing input was PBMCs or T cells enriched from blood (not recorded which). Recombination linked TRBV2 to TRBJ1-1, with 8 central nucleotides matching TRBD1. The CDR3 sequence is CASRADRASSEAFF. The bases read TGTGCCAGCAGGGCGGACAGGGCAAGTAGTGAAGCTTTCTTT.